This T cell receptor (beta chain) is drawn from a study of blood T cell repertoires in COVID-19 (dated by TCRdb to the early 2020s). Some background on the complete study: The collaborator samples originated in the United States, Italy and Spain and spanned the acute and convalescent phases of COVID-19. The material from the prospective study consisted of cDNA or gDNA derived from T cells, B-cell-depleted T cells, or PBMCs. Subjects who had been exposed to COVID-19, were actively infected with it, or had recovered from it provided the deeply sampled blood TCRbeta repertoires that made up the dataset. The repertoires were released in a freely available public database meant as a resource for research on the immune response to SARS-CoV-2. The samples were drawn from two sources: the first 160 participants of the ongoing ImmuneRACE study, and 1,200 or so subjects contributed by 6 global collaborators. The sample metadata nearly always contained a de-identified subject ID, COVID-19 status, age in years and sex. Where HLA class I and class II types were available, the types were taken from metadata supplied by the sample provider, not from assay-based typing.

Study-wide findings and limitations: How much clinical and demographic metadata was included differed by source and by participant, and the metadata was provided uncurated.

Concerning this clone: Its binding antigen is unknown. The sample holds no much larger clone one base away, and base qualities are not on file.

The immunoSEQ Assay, a bias-controlled multiplex PCR, was used to amplify TCRbeta CDR3 regions from genomic DNA. The study's own analysis went as follows. Within the assay, amplification of reference gene primers was used to estimate how many nucleated cells each sample contained. To quantify the absolute abundance of each unique TCRbeta CDR3 rearrangement, sequence reads were collapsed and filtered. For each sample, productive Simpson clonality was calculated as the square root of Simpson's diversity index over productive rearrangements. TCRdb took over this immuneACCESS table, retaining in-frame rearrangements with V and J assigned. Such tables are incomplete; in checked studies, under half of the missing clones stem from an unresolved V gene, and the remainder is unexplained. That table is the source of V, J and clone size, and D and trimming were worked out from the DNA. Counted in this sample were 200,000 to 250,000 clones; more than 70% of them appeared once. The ten largest clones add up to roughly 2% of the sample.

In the prospective study, participants were 18 to 89 years old, resided in about two dozen geographic areas of the United States, and were enrolled through a virtual design. To assign participants to cohorts, the prospective study relied on clinical history that participants themselves reported in a screening survey and a study questionnaire. Recovered participants in ImmuneRACE Cohort 3 were defined by two consecutive negative NP/OP PCR tests, clearance by a healthcare professional, or resolution of symptoms. Mobile phlebotomists in the prospective study collected whole blood, serum and a nasopharyngeal or oropharyngeal swab from every participant. Additional blood draws and questionnaires over an approximately two-month period could optionally be provided by prospective study participants. Before DNA extraction, blood samples from the prospective study were shipped at room temperature or frozen.

The germline V end is reduced by 1 base and the J end by 0 bases; junction bases left unmatched: 2. The germline V gene (reference sequence) gives CDR1 as GTSNPN and CDR2 as SVGIG. The CDR3 goes from the cysteine to the phenylalanine over 16 residues. Just the 48-base CDR3 DNA is kept, in frame starting at base 1. This clonotype was sampled from a woman aged 50 to 60 who had recovered from COVID-19. The V and J segments used are TRBV30 and TRBJ2-3, with 12 middle bases fitting TRBD2. Material for sequencing was PBMCs or T cells enriched from blood (not recorded which). The CDR3 loop reads CAWSGLAGASTDTQYF. The DNA sequence reads TGTGCCTGGAGTGGACTAGCGGGGGCTAGCACAGATACGCAGTATTTT. Beyond the CDR3, the reference TRBV30 and TRBJ2-3 genes provide the residues; the full variable domain reads: SQTIHQWPATLVQPVGSPLSLECTVEGTSNPNLYWYRQAAGRGLQLLFYSVGIGQISSEVPQNLSASRPQDRQFILSSKKLLLSDSGFYLCAWSGLAGASTDTQYFGPGTRLTVL.